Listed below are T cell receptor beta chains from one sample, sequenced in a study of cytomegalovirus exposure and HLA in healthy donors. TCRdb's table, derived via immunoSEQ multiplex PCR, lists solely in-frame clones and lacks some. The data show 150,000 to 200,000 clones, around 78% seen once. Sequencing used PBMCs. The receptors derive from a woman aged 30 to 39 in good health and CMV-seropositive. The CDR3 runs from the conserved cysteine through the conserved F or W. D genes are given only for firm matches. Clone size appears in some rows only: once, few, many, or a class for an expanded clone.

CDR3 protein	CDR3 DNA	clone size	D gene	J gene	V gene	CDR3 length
CASSQGTGKNQPQHF	TGTGCCAGCAGCCAAGGGACAGGGAAAAATCAGCCCCAGCATTTT	.	TRBD1	TRBJ1-5	TRBV28	15
CATTLTGGNYEQYF	TGTGCCACCACGCTTACAGGGGGAAACTACGAGCAGTACTTC	.	TRBD1	TRBJ2-7	TRBV15	14
CASSQEAGNANTGELFF	TGCGCCAGCAGCCAAGAGGCGGGAAACGCGAACACCGGGGAGCTGTTTTTT	.	.	TRBJ2-2	TRBV4-3	17
CASSSRWTEAFF	TGTGCCAGCAGCTCGAGATGGACTGAAGCTTTCTTT	.	.	TRBJ1-1	TRBV7-2	12
CASSVGPTANYGYTF	TGTGCCAGCAGCGTAGGTCCGACAGCTAACTATGGCTACACCTTC	.	.	TRBJ1-2	TRBV9	15
CASSMESTDTQYF	TGTGCCAGCAGTATGGAGTCCACAGATACGCAGTATTTT	.	.	TRBJ2-3	TRBV6-4	13
CAWSKGTGVTEAFF	TGTGCCTGGAGTAAAGGGACAGGGGTGACTGAAGCTTTCTTT	.	TRBD1	TRBJ1-1	TRBV30	14
CASSAGQGQYGYTF	TGTGCCAGCAGCGCGGGACAGGGTCAATATGGCTACACCTTC	.	TRBD1	TRBJ1-2	TRBV9	14
CASSTRGVHEQYF	TGTGCCAGCAGCACCCGCGGGGTACACGAGCAGTACTTC	.	.	TRBJ2-7	TRBV11-2	13
CASSTRGNTGELFF	TGTGCCAGCAGTACCAGGGGAAACACCGGGGAGCTGTTTTTT	.	.	TRBJ2-2	TRBV6-1	14
CASSQGTPGNTIYF	TGTGCCAGTAGCCAGGGGACCCCTGGAAACACCATATATTTT	.	.	TRBJ1-3	TRBV19	14
CASRGTGNYGYTF	TGTGCCAGCAGGGGGACAGGGAACTATGGCTACACCTTC	once	TRBD1	TRBJ1-2	TRBV6-5	13
CASSEGARYGYTF	TGTGCCAGCAGCGAGGGGGCAAGGTATGGCTACACCTTC	.	TRBD1	TRBJ1-2	TRBV27	13
CSVDGTGSSYNEQFF	TGCAGCGTTGATGGGACAGGGAGCTCCTACAATGAGCAGTTCTTC	.	TRBD1	TRBJ2-1	TRBV29-1	15
CASSVQGANYGYTF	TGTGCCAGCAGCGTTCAAGGGGCCAACTATGGCTACACCTTC	.	.	TRBJ1-2	TRBV9	14
CASSLVGGGFGTGELFF	TGTGCCAGCAGCTTAGTAGGGGGGGGTTTTGGCACCGGGGAGCTGTTTTTT	.	.	TRBJ2-2	TRBV7-2	17
CASSLSLSYEQYF	TGCGCCAGCAGCCTATCTCTTTCCTACGAGCAGTACTTC	.	.	TRBJ2-7	TRBV4-3	13
CAWSLAGGRHEQYF	TGTGCCTGGAGTTTGGCGGGAGGTCGCCACGAGCAGTACTTC	.	TRBD2	TRBJ2-7	TRBV30	14
CSVEVPLNTEAFF	TGCAGCGTTGAAGTCCCGTTGAACACTGAAGCTTTCTTT	once	.	TRBJ1-1	TRBV29-1	13
CASRLAGSYEQYF	TGTGCCTCGAGACTAGCCGGTTCCTACGAGCAGTACTTC	.	TRBD2	TRBJ2-7	TRBV10-3	13
CASSQDWGGSYEQYF	TGCGCCAGCAGCCAAGATTGGGGGGGCTCCTACGAGCAGTACTTC	.	TRBD2	TRBJ2-7	TRBV4-3	15
CASSRDSEKYTDTQYF	TGTGCCAGCAGTCGGGACTCCGAAAAATACACAGATACGCAGTATTTT	.	.	TRBJ2-3	TRBV28	16
CASSVEPTGSETQYF	TGTGCCAGCAGCGTAGAACCAACGGGGTCAGAGACCCAGTACTTC	.	.	TRBJ2-5	TRBV9	15
CASNRAFSYGYTF	TGTGCCTCCAACAGGGCTTTCTCCTATGGCTACACCTTC	.	.	TRBJ1-2	TRBV6-1	13
CASQGRGTYEQYF	TGTGCCAGCCAGGGCAGGGGGACCTACGAGCAGTACTTC	.	TRBD1	TRBJ2-7	TRBV6-1	13
CASSFMGLQFF	TGTGCCAGCAGCTTTATGGGACTTCAGTTCTTC	.	.	TRBJ2-1	TRBV7-2	11
CASSQETGAGELFF	TGCGCCAGCAGCCAAGAAACCGGGGCCGGGGAGCTGTTTTTT	.	.	TRBJ2-2	TRBV4-3	14
CASSLSGFGNIQYF	TGTGCCAGCAGCTTATCGGGTTTTGGAAACATTCAGTACTTC	once	.	TRBJ2-4	TRBV11-2	14
CASSWTGGTSGELFF	TGCGCCAGCAGCTGGACAGGGGGTACATCCGGGGAGCTGTTTTTT	.	TRBD1	TRBJ2-2	TRBV5-1	15
CASRDMEVGYTF	TGTGCCAGCAGAGACATGGAAGTAGGCTACACCTTC	few	.	TRBJ1-2	TRBV6-5	12
CASSTIGTGFGEAFF	TGTGCCAGCAGCACAATCGGGACAGGGTTTGGTGAAGCTTTCTTT	.	TRBD1	TRBJ1-1	TRBV11-2	15
CASSPDSSYEQYF	TGTGCCAGCTCACCTGACAGTTCCTACGAGCAGTACTTC	.	.	TRBJ2-7	TRBV18	13
CASSPTGPLYGYTF	TGCGCCAGCAGCCCGACAGGCCCACTATATGGCTACACCTTC	.	.	TRBJ1-2	TRBV5-1	14
CASSFSSAFVGIQYF	TGTGCCAGCAGCTTTTCTAGCGCCTTTGTAGGCATTCAGTACTTC	.	.	TRBJ2-4	TRBV7-9	15
CASSPGLPTRTGELFF	TGTGCCAGCAGTCCGGGACTACCGACCAGGACCGGGGAGCTGTTTTTT	.	TRBD2	TRBJ2-2	TRBV11-3	16
CASSMGQGAEETQYF	TGCGCCAGCAGCATGGGACAGGGGGCGGAGGAGACCCAGTACTTC	once	TRBD1	TRBJ2-5	TRBV5-1	15
CASSQEGRRMNTEAFF	TGTGCCAGCAGTCAGGAGGGGCGCAGGATGAACACTGAAGCTTTCTTT	few	.	TRBJ1-1	TRBV11-2	16
CAWIRTGGPNYGYTF	TGTGCCTGGATTCGGACAGGGGGCCCTAACTATGGCTACACCTTC	.	TRBD1	TRBJ1-2	TRBV30	15
CASSLTGGTGNTIYF	TGTGCCAGCAGTTTGACAGGGGGGACTGGAAACACCATATATTTT	.	TRBD1	TRBJ1-3	TRBV6-5	15
CASSVWFSRTGALNTGELFF	TGTGCCAGCAGTGTATGGTTCAGTCGGACAGGGGCTCTGAACACCGGGGAGCTGTTTTTT	.	TRBD1	TRBJ2-2	TRBV2	20
CASSFELAGGQRADTQYF	TGTGCCAGCAGTTTTGAACTAGCGGGAGGGCAACGAGCAGATACGCAGTATTTT	.	TRBD2	TRBJ2-3	TRBV27	18
CASSFVAGPTGELFF	TGTGCCAGCAGTTTTGTAGCGGGACCCACCGGGGAGCTGTTTTTT	.	TRBD2	TRBJ2-2	TRBV27	15
CASSRQLETQYF	TGTGCCAGCAGCAGACAGTTAGAGACCCAGTACTTC	.	.	TRBJ2-5	TRBV14	12
CAWSNGESTNYGYTF	TGTGCCTGGAGCAACGGTGAATCCACTAACTATGGCTACACCTTC	.	.	TRBJ1-2	TRBV30	15
CASSLRTATYEQYF	TGTGCCAGCAGCCTCAGGACAGCCACCTACGAGCAGTACTTC	.	.	TRBJ2-7	TRBV13	14
CNAMIWGQEAFF	TGCAACGCTATGATATGGGGGCAGGAAGCTTTCTTT	.	.	TRBJ1-1	TRBV29-1	12
CASSISLWGDRANYEQYF	TGTGCCAGCAGCATATCCTTATGGGGAGACAGGGCGAACTACGAGCAGTACTTC	.	TRBD1	TRBJ2-7	TRBV7-8	18
CAISESTGEASQAFF	TGTGCCATCAGTGAGTCCACAGGGGAAGCTAGTCAAGCTTTCTTT	.	TRBD1	TRBJ1-1	TRBV10-3	15
CSSSLGSDTSLYGYTF	TGTTCCAGCAGCTTAGGTTCAGACACCAGCTTATATGGCTACACCTTC	.	.	TRBJ1-2	TRBV7-9	16
CASWDRSNEQFF	TGTGCCAGTTGGGACAGAAGCAATGAGCAGTTCTTC	.	TRBD1	TRBJ2-1	TRBV6-1	12
CASSLSGITYEQYF	TGTGCCAGCAGCTTATCCGGGATCACCTACGAGCAGTACTTC	few	.	TRBJ2-7	TRBV7-8	14
CASGDRQGYGEKLFF	TGTGCCAGCGGAGATAGACAGGGGTATGGTGAAAAACTGTTTTTT	.	TRBD1	TRBJ1-4	TRBV28	15
CASSVDGGMAEAFF	TGTGCCAGCAGTGTTGACGGAGGAATGGCTGAAGCTTTCTTT	.	.	TRBJ1-1	TRBV2	14
CASSANRGQNTEAFF	TGTGCCAGCAGCGCTAACAGGGGGCAGAACACTGAAGCTTTCTTT	few	TRBD1	TRBJ1-1	TRBV14	15
CASSQTGAAFF	TGTGCCAGCAGCCAGACAGGGGCGGCTTTCTTT	few	TRBD1	TRBJ1-1	TRBV7-2	11
CASRPTGGDGYTF	TGTGCCAGCAGACCTACAGGGGGCGATGGCTACACCTTC	few	TRBD1	TRBJ1-2	TRBV27	13
CSSSLPTTAQYF	TGTTCCAGCAGCCTCCCGACTACCGCACAGTACTTC	.	.	TRBJ2-7	TRBV7-9	12
CACTEGMNTEAFF	TGCGCCTGTACAGAAGGCATGAACACTGAAGCTTTCTTT	.	.	TRBJ1-1	TRBV10-2	13
CASSLHHGGEQYF	TGTGCCAGCAGCCTCCATCACGGAGGTGAGCAGTACTTC	.	.	TRBJ2-7	TRBV7-2	13
CASSQGIGSYEQYF	TGTGCCAGCAGCCAGGGCATCGGATCCTACGAGCAGTACTTC	.	.	TRBJ2-7	TRBV5-4	14